Described below is a single T cell receptor beta chain sequence and its context. This table comes from immunoSEQ multiplex PCR, and its TCRdb copy is limited to in-frame clones, with some not included. The repertoire consists of approximately 84,000 clones, with about 85% occurring once and the leading ten covering about 1%. Germline CDR1 and CDR2: LGHNT and FRNRAP. Trimming took 4 bases from V and 0 from J, leaving 19 bases between them. CDR3 length: 17 amino acids. The source of the sample is a study of OX40 agonist ivuxolimab in advanced cancers. The material was CD4+ or CD8+ T cells sorted from blood, obtained in a trial of the OX40 agonist ivuxolimab. The sequence came from an adult with an advanced solid tumor such as melanoma, head and neck, liver or kidney cancer. V is TRBV12-5 and J is TRBJ2-7, with a tentative D call TRBD2 (7 bases). CDR3 region: CASGSPGEGRGSYEQYF. The CDR3 nucleotides read TGTGCTAGTGGTTCCCCAGGGGAGGGGAGGGGCTCCTACGAGCAGTACTTC.